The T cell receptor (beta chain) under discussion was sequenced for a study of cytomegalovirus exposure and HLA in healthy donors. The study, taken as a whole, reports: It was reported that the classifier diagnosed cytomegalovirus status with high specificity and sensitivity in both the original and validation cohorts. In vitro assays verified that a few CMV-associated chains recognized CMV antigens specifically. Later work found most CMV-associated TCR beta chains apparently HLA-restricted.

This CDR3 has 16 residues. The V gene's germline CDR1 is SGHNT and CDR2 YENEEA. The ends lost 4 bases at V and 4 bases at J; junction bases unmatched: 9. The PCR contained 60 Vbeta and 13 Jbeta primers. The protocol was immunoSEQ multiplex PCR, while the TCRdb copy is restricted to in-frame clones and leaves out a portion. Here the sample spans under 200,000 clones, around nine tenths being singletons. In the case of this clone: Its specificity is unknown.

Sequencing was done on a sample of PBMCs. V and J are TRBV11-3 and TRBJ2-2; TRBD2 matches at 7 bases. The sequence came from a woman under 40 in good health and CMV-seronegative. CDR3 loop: CASSSSGGLSTGELFF. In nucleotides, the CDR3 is TGTGCCAGCAGCTCGTCGGGAGGCTTGAGCACCGGGGAGCTGTTTTTT.